A selection of T cell receptor beta chains follows, all from one sample in a study of shared clonotypes between healthy human individuals. Clones were sequenced by immunoSEQ multiplex PCR, and TCRdb holds only the in-frame ones, with some missing. Among a few million clones, more than 90% were seen once, and the ten largest hold roughly 0.13%. The sequencing sample was made of naive CD4+ T cells sorted from blood. The receptor source for this set is a man younger than 30 in good health. Each CDR3 is given with its conserved first and last residue. The D gene is left open where the match is weak. Part of the rows lack a size; the others show once, few, many or a class for expanded clones.

clone_size cdr3_length j_call v_call d_call cdr3_aa cdr3_nt
NA 19 TRBJ1-3 TRBV27 TRBD1 CASSPFYRDSVSSGNTIYF TGTGCCAGCAGTCCTTTTTACCGGGACAGCGTCTCCTCTGGAAACACCATATATTTT
NA 15 TRBJ2-1 TRBV9 NA CASSVATGRITEQFF TGTGCCAGCAGCGTAGCGACTGGTAGGATTACAGAGCAGTTCTTC
once 15 TRBJ1-1 TRBV19 TRBD1 CASSMETGGSFEAFF TGTGCCAGTAGTATGGAGACAGGGGGCTCGTTTGAAGCTTTCTTT
NA 14 TRBJ2-1 TRBV6-5 NA CASSYSASTNEQFF TGTGCCAGCAGTTACTCGGCATCGACAAATGAGCAGTTCTTC
NA 16 TRBJ2-2 TRBV7-3 TRBD1 CASSPGTGGSTGELFF TGTGCCAGCAGCCCCGGAACAGGGGGCAGCACCGGGGAGCTGTTTTTT
NA 13 TRBJ2-4 TRBV5-1 NA CASSFAGEDIQYF TGCGCCAGCAGCTTCGCCGGTGAGGACATTCAGTACTTC
NA 15 TRBJ2-7 TRBV6-6 NA CASSYGQARSYEQYF TGTGCCAGCAGTTACGGGCAGGCCCGTTCCTACGAGCAGTACTTC
NA 12 TRBJ1-2 TRBV29-1 NA CSASGDNYGYTF TGCAGCGCCTCGGGAGATAACTATGGCTACACCTTC
NA 14 TRBJ2-3 TRBV5-4 TRBD2 CASSPGLATDTQYF TGTGCCAGCAGCCCAGGACTAGCCACAGATACGCAGTATTTT
NA 15 TRBJ1-3 TRBV7-8 NA CASSRTGFSGNTIYF TGTGCCAGCAGCCGAACAGGGTTCTCTGGAAACACCATATATTTT
NA 14 TRBJ2-2 TRBV29-1 TRBD1 CSVAGTGNTGELFF TGCAGCGTAGCCGGGACAGGGAACACCGGGGAGCTGTTTTTT
NA 14 TRBJ2-1 TRBV21-1 NA CASPQGTDHLEQFF TGTGCCAGCCCCCAGGGGACAGACCATTTAGAGCAGTTCTTC
NA 13 TRBJ1-2 TRBV27 TRBD1 CASRGQGARGYTF TGTGCCAGCAGAGGACAGGGGGCGCGTGGCTACACCTTC
NA 16 TRBJ2-7 TRBV7-9 TRBD2 CASSLGRTSGSSEQYF TGTGCCAGCAGCTTAGGGAGGACTAGCGGGAGTAGCGAGCAGTACTTC
NA 13 TRBJ2-3 TRBV7-7 NA CASSLRGADTQYF TGTGCTAGCAGCCTAAGGGGAGCAGATACGCAGTATTTT
NA 16 TRBJ2-1 TRBV7-2 TRBD2 CASSLVAGEGYNEQFF TGTGCCAGCAGCTTAGTAGCGGGGGAAGGGTACAATGAGCAGTTCTTC
NA 14 TRBJ2-7 TRBV2 TRBD1 CASSPGTRGHEQYF TGTGCCAGCAGCCCCGGGACAAGGGGGCACGAGCAGTACTTC
NA 11 TRBJ2-5 TRBV6-5 NA CASGSLAPVNF TGTGCCAGCGGGAGTCTAGCGCCTGTCAACTTC
once 14 TRBJ2-5 TRBV1 NA CTSSQSQGLETQYF TGCACCAGCAGCCAATCCCAGGGACTGGAGACCCAGTACTTC
NA 19 TRBJ1-5 TRBV10-3 TRBD1 CAISEWGQGRGYSNQPQHF TGTGCCATCAGTGAGTGGGGACAGGGCCGAGGGTATAGCAATCAGCCCCAGCATTTT
NA 13 TRBJ2-7 TRBV5-1 NA CASSREGSYEQYF TGCGCCAGCAGCCGGGAAGGTTCCTACGAGCAGTACTTC
NA 13 TRBJ2-7 TRBV5-1 NA CASTGMVGYEQYF TGCGCCAGCACCGGGATGGTCGGTTACGAGCAGTACTTC
NA 13 TRBJ1-5 TRBV6-1 NA CASSATYNQPQHF TGTGCCAGCAGTGCAACCTATAATCAGCCCCAGCATTTT
NA 14 TRBJ1-2 TRBV2 TRBD1 CASREQGQAVGYTF TGTGCCAGCAGGGAACAGGGACAGGCGGTTGGCTACACCTTC
NA 14 TRBJ2-7 TRBV19 NA CASSVVLGLQEQYF TGTGCCAGTAGTGTGGTCCTCGGGTTACAGGAGCAGTACTTC
NA 13 TRBJ1-2 TRBV19 TRBD1 CAPGPQTGHGYTF TGTGCCCCCGGCCCGCAGACAGGGCATGGCTACACCTTC
few 15 TRBJ2-7 TRBV6-5 TRBD1 CASSYSDRGLYEQYF TGTGCCAGCAGTTACTCGGACAGGGGGCTCTACGAGCAGTACTTC
once 13 TRBJ1-6 TRBV7-2 TRBD1 CASSLRGQSPLHF TGTGCCAGCAGCTTGCGGGGACAGTCACCCCTCCACTTT
NA 14 TRBJ2-7 TRBV18 TRBD1 CASSLGQGAAEQYF TGTGCCAGCTCCCTGGGACAGGGGGCCGCCGAGCAGTACTTC
NA 16 TRBJ2-1 TRBV5-1 NA CASSGRTGSSYNEQFF TGCGCCAGCAGCGGACGTACAGGAAGCTCCTACAATGAGCAGTTCTTC
NA 18 TRBJ1-6 TRBV5-6 TRBD1 CASSFGQGIPLRNSPLHF TGTGCCAGCAGCTTTGGACAGGGAATCCCCCTTAGGAATTCACCCCTCCACTTT
NA 13 TRBJ1-1 TRBV27 NA CASKVLGSAEAFF TGTGCCAGCAAGGTATTAGGGTCGGCTGAAGCTTTCTTT
NA 15 TRBJ2-3 TRBV5-1 NA CASSRIQGSTDTQYF TGCGCCAGCAGCAGGATCCAGGGTAGCACAGATACGCAGTATTTT
NA 18 TRBJ1-6 TRBV7-2 NA CASSLVKVGSSYNSPLHF TGTGCCAGCAGCTTAGTTAAGGTCGGGAGCTCCTATAATTCACCCCTCCACTTT
NA 16 TRBJ2-1 TRBV7-9 NA CASSSHRGGTYNEQFF TGTGCCAGCAGCTCCCACAGGGGGGGAACCTACAATGAGCAGTTCTTC
NA 15 TRBJ1-1 TRBV6-5 TRBD1 CASSIRQGATTEAFF TGTGCCAGCAGTATAAGACAGGGGGCAACAACTGAAGCTTTCTTT
NA 12 TRBJ1-1 TRBV30 NA CAWSLGPNEAFF TGTGCCTGGAGTTTGGGTCCGAATGAAGCTTTCTTT
NA 16 TRBJ2-1 TRBV6-1 TRBD2 CASSERETGTSGEQFF TGTGCCAGCAGTGAAAGGGAGACCGGGACTAGCGGAGAGCAGTTCTTC
NA 16 TRBJ1-5 TRBV19 NA CASSIGAWRGYRPQHF TGTGCCAGTAGTATCGGGGCTTGGCGAGGGTATAGGCCCCAGCATTTT
NA 15 TRBJ2-3 TRBV29-1 NA CSVLAGTSSTDTQYF TGCAGCGTGTTGGCCGGGACATCCAGCACAGATACGCAGTATTTT
once 12 TRBJ2-7 TRBV5-1 NA CASSLNLDSPNF TGCGCCAGCAGCTTGAACCTGGATAGCCCAAACTTC
NA 18 TRBJ2-5 TRBV2 TRBD2 CASSEALGLAGEGETQYF TGTGCCAGCAGTGAAGCGCTAGGACTAGCGGGGGAGGGGGAGACCCAGTACTTC
NA 13 TRBJ2-3 TRBV5-4 NA CASSLGRTDTQYF TGTGCCAGCAGCTTGGGACGGACAGATACGCAGTATTTT
NA 14 TRBJ1-5 TRBV6-1 NA CASRAGQINQPQHF TGTGCCAGCAGAGCCGGACAGATTAATCAGCCCCAGCATTTT
once 14 TRBJ1-2 TRBV29-1 NA CSVEVGTLNYGYTF TGCAGCGTTGAAGTGGGGACTCTGAACTATGGCTACACCTTC
NA 15 TRBJ1-6 TRBV9 TRBD1 CASSVGDRGNSPLHF TGTGCCAGCAGCGTAGGGGACAGGGGAAATTCACCCCTCCACTTT
NA 13 TRBJ1-3 TRBV5-4 NA CASSLAGGNTIYF TGTGCCAGCAGCCTGGCCGGGGGAAACACCATATATTTT
NA 16 TRBJ2-4 TRBV14 TRBD2 CASSQPGGGTKNIQYF TGTGCCAGCAGCCAGCCGGGAGGGGGAACCAAAAACATTCAGTACTTC
NA 18 TRBJ2-6 TRBV19 NA CASSIDQAAASGANVLTF TGTGCCAGTAGTATAGATCAGGCGGCAGCCTCTGGGGCCAACGTCCTGACTTTC